The 8 T cell receptor beta chains listed next were all sequenced from one sample in a study of response to subunit inactivated influenza vaccine. MiXCR, applied by TCRdb to the RT-PCR reads, yields one record per CDR3 protein. The sample consists of hundreds of thousands of distinct CDR3 sequences, about 10% of them appearing once. The source material was PBMCs from blood, sampled on the day of vaccination. These receptor sequences come from a man in his fifties who received an inactivated influenza vaccine.

Only a few counts were recorded for this clonotype. V gene TRBV28 combines with J gene TRBJ2-3; 9 bases match TRBD2. The CDR3 loop spans 16 amino acids. Per germline, CDR1 MDHEN and CDR2 SYDVKM. Trimming at V came to 4 bases and at J to 1 base, leaving 6 bases not matched to a gene. The CDR3: CASSSLAGGGTDTQYF. The CDR3 nucleotides are TGTGCCAGCAGTTCGCTCGCGGGGGGGGGCACAGATACGCAGTATTTT. The entire variable domain, with the rest obtained from reference TRBV28 and TRBJ2-3, is as follows: DVKVTQSSRYLVKRTGEKVFLECVQDMDHENMFWYRQDPGLGLRLIYFSYDVKMKEKGDIPEGYSVSREKKERFSLILESASTNQTSMYLCASSSLAGGGTDTQYFGPGTRLTVL.

This clonotype was counted between two and nine times. The rearrangement joins TRBV29-1 to TRBJ1-2; D gene unclear. The CDR3 has 13 residues. Per the germline V gene, CDR1 is SQVTM and CDR2 is ANQGSEA. V was clipped by 3 bases and J by 1 base, with 9 bases between them. The CDR3 reads CSVEGSHNYGYTF. The CDR3 DNA follows: TGCAGCGTTGAGGGGAGTCATAACTATGGCTACACCTTC.

As DNA, the CDR3 is TGTGCCACCAGCCCGAAGACAGGGCCCCCCTCAGACGAGCAGTACTTC. Amino acid sequence: CATSPKTGPPSDEQYF. V usage is TRBV15 and J usage is TRBJ2-7, with 7 bases identical to TRBD1. The germline CDR1 and CDR2 sequences are LNHNV and YYDKDF (reference sequence). The CDR3 consists of 16 residues. The J segment lost 5 bases and the V segment lost 5 bases, leaving 15 bases of the junction unmatched.

This chain links TRBV7-2 with TRBJ2-5, with TRBD2 identical over 12 bases. V was pared by 7 bases and J by 5 bases, with 8 bases of the junction left unmatched. The CDR3 spans 15 residues. Germline CDR1 reads SGHTA; CDR2 reads FQGNSA. CDR3 coding DNA: TGTGCCAGCAACGGATTAGGACTAGCGGGGGAGACCCAGTACTTC. It is translated as CASNGLGLAGETQYF. The entire variable domain, with the rest obtained from reference TRBV7-2 and TRBJ2-5, is as follows: GAGVSQSPSNKVTEKGKDVELRCDPISGHTALYWYRQSLGQGLEFLIYFQGNSAPDKSGLPSDRFSAERTGGSVSTLTIQRTQQEDSAVYLCASNGLGLAGETQYFGPGTRLLVL.

The J gene is TRBJ2-6, the V gene TRBV28; 9 nucleotides line up with TRBD2. J gave up 0 bases and V 10 bases, and 13 bases lay outside the gene matches. The germline V gene encodes CDR1 MDHEN and CDR2 SYDVKM. The CDR3 has 18 amino acids. The CDR3 region is CATARLGLALSGANVLTF. Here the CDR3 DNA reads TGTGCCACCGCCCGACTAGGACTAGCGCTCTCTGGGGCCAACGTCCTGACTTTC. Supplemented by reference TRBV28 and TRBJ2-6, the full variable domain reads DVKVTQSSRYLVKRTGEKVFLECVQDMDHENMFWYRQDPGLGLRLIYFSYDVKMKEKGDIPEGYSVSREKKERFSLILESASTNQTSMYLCATARLGLALSGANVLTFGAGSRLTVL.

This sequence joins TRBV14 and TRBJ2-3; 8 positions match TRBD2. The CDR3 is 16 amino acids. Germline loops: CDR1 SGHDN, CDR2 FVKESK. The V and J ends lost 5 bases and 3 bases, in that order; junction bases with no gene match: 10. The CDR3 nucleotides are TGTGCCAGCAGCTCAGGACTAGCCTTAATTACAGATACGCAGTATTTT. Translated, it gives CASSSGLALITDTQYF.

This clonotype has a count of ten or more. This chain links TRBV10-3 with TRBJ2-3, with a weak D call TRBD2 (6 bases). The CDR3 consists of 15 residues. From germline, CDR1 is ENHRY and CDR2 SYGVKD. Trimming cost V 0 bases and J 2 bases, with 9 bases left between them. This chain's CDR3 is CAISESRDFTDTQYF. In DNA, the CDR3 is TGTGCCATCAGTGAGTCGCGGGACTTCACAGATACGCAGTATTTT.

V and J are TRBV2 and TRBJ2-2; 9 bases are a match to TRBD1. Germline CDR1 is SNHLY and CDR2 is FYNNEI. The CDR3 covers 15 residues. V gave up 4 bases and J gave up 7 bases; unmatched junction bases: 7. The CDR3 DNA sequence: TGTGCCAGCAGTGGGACAGGGGTGTATTACGGGGAGCTGTTTTTT. Its protein product is CASSGTGVYYGELFF.